This section outlines one TCR beta chain sequence together with its context. This CDR3 comprises 14 residues. Germline V CDR1 and CDR2: MGHDK, SYGVNS. V was pared by 5 bases and J by 4 bases, with 12 bases between. TCRdb independently ran MiXCR on the RT-PCR reads; one entry per CDR3 protein. The table lists 90,000 to 130,000 distinct CDR3 sequences, less than 45% of them singletons. These data come from a study of patients and donors after allogeneic stem cell transplantation. This TCR was recovered from a human donor who was either an allogeneic HSCT recipient or a stem cell or donor lymphocyte infusion donor (not recorded which). It is not recorded whose cells these are; they may come from a transplant donor. The chain is built from TRBV25-1 and TRBJ2-1; D unclear. Sequencing used blood, either unsorted or a sorted T cell fraction (not recorded which). The CDR3 coding sequence is TGTGCCAGCAGTCGACTCGAGATATACAATGAGCAGTTCTTC. Amino acids: CASSRLEIYNEQFF.